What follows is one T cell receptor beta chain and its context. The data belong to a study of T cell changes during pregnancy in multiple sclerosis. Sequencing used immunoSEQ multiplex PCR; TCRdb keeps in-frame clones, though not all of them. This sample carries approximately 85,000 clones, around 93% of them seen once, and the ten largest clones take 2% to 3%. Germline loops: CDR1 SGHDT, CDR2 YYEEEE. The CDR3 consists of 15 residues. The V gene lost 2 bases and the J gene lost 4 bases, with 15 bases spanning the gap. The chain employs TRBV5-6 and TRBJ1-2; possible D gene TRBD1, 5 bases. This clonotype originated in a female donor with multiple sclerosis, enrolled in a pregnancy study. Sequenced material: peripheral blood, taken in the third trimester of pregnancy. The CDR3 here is CASSFTTETVYGYTF. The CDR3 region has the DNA TGTGCCAGCAGCTTCACGACAGAGACCGTCTATGGCTACACCTTC.